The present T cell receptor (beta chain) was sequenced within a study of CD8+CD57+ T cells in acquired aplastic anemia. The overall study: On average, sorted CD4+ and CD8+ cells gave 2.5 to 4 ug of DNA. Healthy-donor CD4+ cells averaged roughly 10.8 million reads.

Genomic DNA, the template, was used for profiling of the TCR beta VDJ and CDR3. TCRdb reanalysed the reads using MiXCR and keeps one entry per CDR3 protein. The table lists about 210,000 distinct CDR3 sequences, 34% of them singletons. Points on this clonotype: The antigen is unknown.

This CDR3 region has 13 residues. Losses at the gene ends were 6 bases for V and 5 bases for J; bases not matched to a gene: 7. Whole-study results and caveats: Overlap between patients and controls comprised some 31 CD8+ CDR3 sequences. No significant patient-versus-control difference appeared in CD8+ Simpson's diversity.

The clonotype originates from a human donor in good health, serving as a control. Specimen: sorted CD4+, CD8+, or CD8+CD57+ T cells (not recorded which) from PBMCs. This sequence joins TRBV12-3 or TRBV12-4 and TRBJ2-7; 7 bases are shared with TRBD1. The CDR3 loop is CASRTTGENEQYF. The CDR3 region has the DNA TGTGCCAGCAGGACTACAGGGGAGAACGAGCAGTACTTC.